This is a list of T cell receptor beta chains from one sample in a study of OX40 agonist ivuxolimab in advanced cancers. Repertoires were generated with immunoSEQ multiplex PCR, while TCRdb's copy carries only in-frame clones and drops some. The sample shows over 45,000 clones, 79% of them seen only once. Sequencing was performed on CD4+ or CD8+ T cells sorted from blood, taken in a trial of the OX40 agonist ivuxolimab. Every receptor here comes from an adult with an advanced solid tumor such as melanoma, head and neck, liver or kidney cancer. The CDR3 runs from the conserved cysteine through the conserved F or W. Each record gives: D gene, clone size, J gene, V gene, CDR3 protein, CDR3 DNA. A D gene is named only where the DNA matches it firmly. Clone size, where shown, is once, few, many, or a class for clones that have expanded.

d_call: NA; clone_size: NA; j_call: TRBJ2-2; v_call: TRBV18; cdr3_aa: CASSSELALFTGELFF; cdr3_nt: TGTGCCAGCTCATCGGAGCTAGCGCTTTTCACCGGGGAGCTGTTTTTT
d_call: NA; clone_size: NA; j_call: TRBJ2-3; v_call: TRBV19; cdr3_aa: CASSTRGRSTQYF; cdr3_nt: TGTGCCAGTAGTACCCGGGGGAGAAGTACGCAGTATTTT
d_call: NA; clone_size: NA; j_call: TRBJ1-3; v_call: TRBV7-3; cdr3_aa: CASSSGGFSGNTIYF; cdr3_nt: TGTGCCAGCAGCTCGGGGGGTTTCTCTGGAAACACCATATATTTT
d_call: TRBD1; clone_size: NA; j_call: TRBJ2-1; v_call: TRBV11-3; cdr3_aa: CASSLLGGTLNEQFF; cdr3_nt: TGTGCCAGCAGCCTTCTAGGGGGCACTTTGAATGAGCAGTTCTTC
d_call: NA; clone_size: NA; j_call: TRBJ1-1; v_call: TRBV7-2; cdr3_aa: CASSLERGNTEAFF; cdr3_nt: TGTGCCAGCAGCTTAGAAAGAGGGAACACTGAAGCTTTCTTT
d_call: TRBD1; clone_size: NA; j_call: TRBJ1-3; v_call: TRBV11-2; cdr3_aa: CASSPAGGGVGNTIYF; cdr3_nt: TGTGCCAGCAGCCCTGCCGGAGGGGGCGTTGGAAACACCATATATTTT
d_call: NA; clone_size: NA; j_call: TRBJ2-3; v_call: TRBV30; cdr3_aa: CAWSLSGRREYF; cdr3_nt: TGTGCCTGGAGTCTGAGCGGAAGGAGGGAGTATTTT
d_call: TRBD1; clone_size: NA; j_call: TRBJ2-5; v_call: TRBV7-9; cdr3_aa: CASSFTPYGTGQETQYF; cdr3_nt: TGTGCCAGCAGCTTTACCCCTTATGGGACAGGCCAAGAGACCCAGTACTTC
d_call: TRBD1; clone_size: NA; j_call: TRBJ1-2; v_call: TRBV2; cdr3_aa: CASTRTGNENGYTF; cdr3_nt: TGTGCCAGCACCCGGACAGGGAATGAGAATGGCTACACCTTC
d_call: TRBD1; clone_size: NA; j_call: TRBJ1-5; v_call: TRBV6-1; cdr3_aa: CASIGTGSIQPQHF; cdr3_nt: TGTGCCAGCATTGGGACAGGGAGTATTCAGCCCCAGCATTTT
d_call: NA; clone_size: NA; j_call: TRBJ2-5; v_call: TRBV7-3; cdr3_aa: CASSPWDNQETQYF; cdr3_nt: TGTGCCAGCAGCCCCTGGGACAACCAAGAGACCCAGTACTTC
d_call: NA; clone_size: NA; j_call: TRBJ1-1; v_call: TRBV5-1; cdr3_aa: CASSPEGVQGEAFF; cdr3_nt: TGCGCCAGCAGCCCGGAGGGGGTGCAGGGTGAAGCTTTCTTT
d_call: NA; clone_size: NA; j_call: TRBJ1-2; v_call: TRBV11-2; cdr3_aa: CASSLRGSGYTF; cdr3_nt: TGTGCCAGCAGCTTACGTGGGAGTGGCTACACCTTC
d_call: NA; clone_size: NA; j_call: TRBJ2-5; v_call: TRBV5-1; cdr3_aa: CASSLDQETQYF; cdr3_nt: TGCGCCAGCAGCTTGGATCAAGAGACCCAGTACTTC
d_call: NA; clone_size: NA; j_call: TRBJ1-3; v_call: TRBV2; cdr3_aa: CASKADMTGNTIYF; cdr3_nt: TGTGCCAGCAAGGCCGATATGACTGGAAACACCATATATTTT
d_call: NA; clone_size: NA; j_call: TRBJ1-2; v_call: TRBV6-5; cdr3_aa: CASSYSSVLDGYTF; cdr3_nt: TGTGCCAGCAGTTACTCTTCAGTCTTGGATGGCTACACCTTC
d_call: TRBD1; clone_size: NA; j_call: TRBJ2-7; v_call: TRBV30; cdr3_aa: CAWRKGQDTFEQYF; cdr3_nt: TGTGCCTGGAGGAAGGGACAGGATACTTTCGAGCAGTACTTC
d_call: NA; clone_size: NA; j_call: TRBJ2-3; v_call: TRBV2; cdr3_aa: CASSVADTQYF; cdr3_nt: TGTGCCAGCAGTGTAGCAGATACGCAGTATTTT
d_call: NA; clone_size: NA; j_call: TRBJ2-1; v_call: TRBV5-1; cdr3_aa: CASSLVEGYEQFF; cdr3_nt: TGCGCCAGCAGCTTGGTTGAGGGGTATGAGCAGTTCTTC
d_call: NA; clone_size: NA; j_call: TRBJ1-2; v_call: TRBV23-1; cdr3_aa: CASSQGFSRESRYGYTF; cdr3_nt: TGCGCCAGCAGTCAAGGTTTTTCCCGGGAGTCTCGTTATGGCTACACCTTC
d_call: NA; clone_size: NA; j_call: TRBJ1-2; v_call: TRBV11-1; cdr3_aa: CASSPRTVEGYTF; cdr3_nt: TGTGCCAGCAGCCCAAGGACAGTGGAGGGCTACACCTTC
d_call: NA; clone_size: once; j_call: TRBJ2-5; v_call: TRBV7-9; cdr3_aa: CATGRGLTGRQETQYF; cdr3_nt: TGTGCCACCGGGAGGGGGCTTACCGGGAGACAAGAGACCCAGTACTTC